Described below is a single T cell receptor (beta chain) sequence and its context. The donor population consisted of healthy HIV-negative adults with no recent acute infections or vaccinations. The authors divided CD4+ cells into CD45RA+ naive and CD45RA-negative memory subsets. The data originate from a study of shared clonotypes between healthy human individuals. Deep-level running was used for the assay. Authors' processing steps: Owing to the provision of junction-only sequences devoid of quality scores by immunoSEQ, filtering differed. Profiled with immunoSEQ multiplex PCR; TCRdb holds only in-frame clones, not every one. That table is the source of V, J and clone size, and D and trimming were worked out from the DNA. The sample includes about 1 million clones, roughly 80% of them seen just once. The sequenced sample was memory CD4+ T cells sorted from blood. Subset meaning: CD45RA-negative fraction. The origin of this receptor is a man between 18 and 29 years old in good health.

The CDR3 sequence is CASSPGGFSSYEQYF. The CDR3 region has the DNA TGTGCCAGCAGCCCAGGGGGTTTCAGCTCCTACGAGCAGTACTTC. The chain employs TRBV2 and TRBJ2-7; 7 nucleotides line up with TRBD1. The CDR3 has 15 amino acids. CDR1 SNHLY and CDR2 FYNNEI come from the germline V gene. The ends lost 6 bases at V and 0 bases at J; junction bases unmatched: 8.